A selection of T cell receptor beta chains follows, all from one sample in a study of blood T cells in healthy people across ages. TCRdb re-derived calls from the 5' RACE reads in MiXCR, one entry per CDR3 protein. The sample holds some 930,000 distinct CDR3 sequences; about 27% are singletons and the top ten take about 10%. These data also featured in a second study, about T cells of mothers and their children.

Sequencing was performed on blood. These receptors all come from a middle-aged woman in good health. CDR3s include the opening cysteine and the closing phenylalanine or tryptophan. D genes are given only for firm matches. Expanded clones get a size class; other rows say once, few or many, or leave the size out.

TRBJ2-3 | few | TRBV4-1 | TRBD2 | CASSQPSGVGTDTQYF | TGCGCCAGCAGCCAACCTAGCGGGGTTGGCACAGATACGCAGTATTTT
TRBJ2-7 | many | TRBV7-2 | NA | CASSFETSHEQYF | TGTGCCAGCAGCTTCGAGACTAGTCACGAGCAGTACTTC
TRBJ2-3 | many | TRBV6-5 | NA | CASSYPGTDTQYF | TGTGCCAGCAGTTACCCCGGCACAGATACGCAGTATTTT
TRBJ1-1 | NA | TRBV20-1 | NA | CSASTGTTPMNTEAFF | TGCAGTGCTTCTACGGGGACGACCCCTATGAACACTGAAGCTTTCTTT
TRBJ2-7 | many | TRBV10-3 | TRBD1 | CAISVDRGKDEQYF | TGTGCCATCAGTGTTGACAGGGGTAAGGACGAGCAGTACTTC
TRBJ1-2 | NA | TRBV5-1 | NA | CASSLAQGRNGYTF | TGCGCCAGCAGCTTGGCCCAGGGAAGGAATGGCTACACCTTC
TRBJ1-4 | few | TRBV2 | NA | CASSEGRGRKLFF | TGTGCCAGCAGTGAAGGGCGGGGACGAAAACTGTTTTTT
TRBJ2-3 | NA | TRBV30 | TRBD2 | CAWSVSGTSYTDTQYF | TGTGCCTGGAGTGTAAGCGGGACTAGCTACACAGATACGCAGTATTTT
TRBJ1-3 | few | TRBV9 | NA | CASSGQGGPDNGNTIYF | TGTGCCAGCAGCGGCCAGGGAGGTCCGGATAATGGAAACACCATATATTTT
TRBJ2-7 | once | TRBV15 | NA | CATSYKKLEGTTEQYF | TGTGCCACCTCGTACAAAAAATTGGAGGGGACGACAGAGCAGTACTTC
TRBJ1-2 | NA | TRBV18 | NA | CASSPTQGNTNYGYTF | TGTGCCAGCTCACCAACTCAGGGAAATACTAACTATGGCTACACCTTC
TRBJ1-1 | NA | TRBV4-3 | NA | CASSQESLGAVGTGAFF | TGCGCCAGCAGCCAAGAGTCTCTGGGGGCGGTAGGCACTGGAGCTTTCTTT
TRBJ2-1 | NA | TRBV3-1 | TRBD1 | CASGQDGQGISEQFF | TGTGCCAGCGGCCAAGATGGACAGGGTATATCTGAGCAGTTCTTC
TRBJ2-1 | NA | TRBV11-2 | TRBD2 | CASSHPGLAGAHNEQFF | TGTGCCAGCAGCCATCCGGGACTAGCGGGGGCCCACAATGAGCAGTTCTTC
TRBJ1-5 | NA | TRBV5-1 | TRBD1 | CASSLGTGEDNQPQHF | TGCGCCAGCAGCTTGGGGACAGGGGAAGACAATCAGCCCCAGCATTTT
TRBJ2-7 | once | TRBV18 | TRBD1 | CVSSPAGTVYEQYF | TGTGTCAGCTCACCGGCCGGGACAGTTTACGAGCAGTACTTC
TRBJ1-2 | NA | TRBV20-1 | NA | CSARLSRFPYGYTF | TGCAGTGCTAGACTCTCCCGCTTTCCCTATGGCTACACCTTC
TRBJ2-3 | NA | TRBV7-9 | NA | CASSYTTGRYTDTQYF | TGTGCCAGCAGCTATACGACAGGGAGGTACACAGATACGCAGTATTTT
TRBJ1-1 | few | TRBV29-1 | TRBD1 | CSVEDTGGAKTEAFF | TGCAGCGTTGAAGATACAGGGGGCGCGAAGACTGAAGCTTTCTTT
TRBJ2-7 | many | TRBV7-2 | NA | CASSLVGLGFYEQYF | TGTGCCAGCAGCTTGGTTGGTTTAGGGTTCTACGAGCAGTACTTC
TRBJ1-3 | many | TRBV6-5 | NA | CASSSTYSGNTIYF | TGTGCCAGCAGCTCCACATACTCTGGAAACACCATATATTTT
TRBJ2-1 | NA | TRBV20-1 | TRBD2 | CSARGVSGPSGGAGSYNEQFF | TGCAGTGCTAGAGGAGTTTCGGGCCCCAGCGGGGGGGCGGGCTCCTACAATGAGCAGTTCTTC
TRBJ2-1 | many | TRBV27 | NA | CASSFRSEQFF | TGTGCCAGCAGTTTCAGATCGGAGCAGTTCTTC
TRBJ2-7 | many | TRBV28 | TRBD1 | CASSTQGQPIYEQYF | TGTGCCAGCAGTACACAGGGACAGCCTATCTACGAGCAGTACTTC
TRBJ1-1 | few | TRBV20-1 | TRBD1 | CSASSGTGMSEAFF | TGCAGTGCTTCTTCCGGGACAGGGATGTCTGAAGCTTTCTTT
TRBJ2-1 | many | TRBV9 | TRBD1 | CASSSTGVRHNEQFF | TGTGCCAGCAGTAGCACAGGGGTTAGGCACAATGAGCAGTTCTTC
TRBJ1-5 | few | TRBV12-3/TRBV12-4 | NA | CASSFPGDQPQHF | TGTGCCAGCAGCTTTCCAGGGGATCAGCCCCAGCATTTT
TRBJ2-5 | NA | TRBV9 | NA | CASSVGEIRETQYF | TGTGCCAGCAGCGTAGGTGAGATCCGCGAGACCCAGTACTTC
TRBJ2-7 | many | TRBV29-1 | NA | CSVEAFYEQYF | TGCAGCGTTGAAGCTTTCTACGAGCAGTACTTC
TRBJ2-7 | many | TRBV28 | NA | CASSLGVQGSYEQYF | TGTGCCAGCAGTTTAGGGGTGCAGGGCAGCTACGAGCAGTACTTC
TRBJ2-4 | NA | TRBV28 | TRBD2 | CAGRSPPGGLDIQYF | TGTGCCGGCAGATCTCCCCCGGGGGGGTTGGACATTCAGTACTTC
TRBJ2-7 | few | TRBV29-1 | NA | CSVEGTGQLYEQYF | TGCAGCGTTGAAGGGACCGGACAGCTCTACGAGCAGTACTTC
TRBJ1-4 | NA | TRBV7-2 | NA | CTSSVGLGLSNEKLFF | TGTACCAGCAGCGTCGGATTAGGGCTCTCTAATGAAAAACTGTTTTTT
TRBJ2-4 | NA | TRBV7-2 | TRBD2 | CASSLASGGRIQYF | TGTGCCAGCAGCTTAGCTAGCGGGGGAAGAATTCAGTACTTC
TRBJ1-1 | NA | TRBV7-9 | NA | CASSLAGGGWTEAFF | TGTGCCAGCAGCTTAGCGGGGGGGGGCTGGACTGAAGCTTTCTTT
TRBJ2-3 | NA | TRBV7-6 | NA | CASSLFSLGLTDTQYF | TGTGCCAGCAGCTTATTTTCGTTGGGCCTCACAGATACGCAGTATTTT
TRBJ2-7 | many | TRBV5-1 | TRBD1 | CASSEQTGSSYEQYF | TGTGCCAGCAGTGAGCAGACAGGGAGCTCCTACGAGCAGTACTTC
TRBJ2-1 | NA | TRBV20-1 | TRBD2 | CSATPRAGGPNEQFF | TGCAGTGCTACGCCACGAGCGGGGGGGCCGAATGAGCAGTTCTTC
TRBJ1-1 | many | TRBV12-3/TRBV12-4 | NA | CASSFGGTLTEAFF | TGTGCCAGCAGTTTCGGAGGGACCCTCACTGAAGCTTTCTTT
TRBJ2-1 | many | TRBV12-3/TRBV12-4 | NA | CASSPLQPGNEQFF | TGTGCCAGCAGTCCTCTACAACCCGGGAATGAGCAGTTCTTC
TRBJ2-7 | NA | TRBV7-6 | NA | CASSLGGADYEQYF | TGTGCCAGCAGCTTAGGCGGGGCAGACTACGAGCAGTACTTC
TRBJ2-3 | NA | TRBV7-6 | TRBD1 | CASSLRTGQDTDTQYF | TGTGCCAGCAGCTTAAGGACGGGACAGGACACAGATACGCAGTATTTT
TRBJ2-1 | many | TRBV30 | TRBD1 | CAWNQGASWNEQFF | TGTGCCTGGAATCAGGGGGCGAGTTGGAATGAGCAGTTCTTC
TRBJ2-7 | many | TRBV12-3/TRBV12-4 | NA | CASSFGQPGRNEQYF | TGTGCCAGCAGTTTTGGGCAGCCAGGACGGAACGAGCAGTACTTC
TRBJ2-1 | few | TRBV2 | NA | CASSEETGYNEQFF | TGTGCCAGCAGTGAAGAGACAGGCTACAATGAGCAGTTCTTC
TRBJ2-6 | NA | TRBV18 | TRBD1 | CASSQTGIGANVQTF | TGTGCCAGCTCACAGACAGGGATTGGGGCCAACGTCCAGACTTTC
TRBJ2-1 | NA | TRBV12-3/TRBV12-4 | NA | CATASLLRTYNEQFF | TGTGCCACCGCTTCCCTCCTTAGGACCTACAATGAGCAGTTCTTC
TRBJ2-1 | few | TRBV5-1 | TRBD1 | CASSPRGGQGALNEQFF | TGCGCCAGCAGCCCCCGGGGGGGACAGGGGGCCCTCAATGAGCAGTTCTTC
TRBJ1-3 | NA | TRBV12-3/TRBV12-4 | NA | CASSLGGAVDTIYF | TGTGCCAGCAGTCTAGGGGGGGCCGTCGACACCATATATTTT
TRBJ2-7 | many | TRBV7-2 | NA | CASSSFSSGRNEQYF | TGTGCCAGCAGCTCCTTTTCCAGCGGAAGGAACGAGCAGTACTTC